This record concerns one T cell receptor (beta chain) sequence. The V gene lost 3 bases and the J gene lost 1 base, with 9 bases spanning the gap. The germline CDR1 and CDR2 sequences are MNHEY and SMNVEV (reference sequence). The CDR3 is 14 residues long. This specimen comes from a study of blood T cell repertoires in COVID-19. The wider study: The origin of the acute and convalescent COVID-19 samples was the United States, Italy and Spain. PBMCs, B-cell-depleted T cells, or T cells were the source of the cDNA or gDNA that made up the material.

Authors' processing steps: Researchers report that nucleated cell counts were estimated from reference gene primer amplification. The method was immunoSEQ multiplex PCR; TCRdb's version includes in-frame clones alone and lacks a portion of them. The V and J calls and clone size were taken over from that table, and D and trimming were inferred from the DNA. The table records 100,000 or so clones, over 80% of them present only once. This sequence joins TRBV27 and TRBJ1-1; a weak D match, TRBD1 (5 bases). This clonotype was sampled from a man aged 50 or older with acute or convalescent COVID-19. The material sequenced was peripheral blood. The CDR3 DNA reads TGTGCCAGCAGTTTGGGGGGAAAGAACACTGAAGCTTTCTTT. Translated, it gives CASSLGGKNTEAFF.